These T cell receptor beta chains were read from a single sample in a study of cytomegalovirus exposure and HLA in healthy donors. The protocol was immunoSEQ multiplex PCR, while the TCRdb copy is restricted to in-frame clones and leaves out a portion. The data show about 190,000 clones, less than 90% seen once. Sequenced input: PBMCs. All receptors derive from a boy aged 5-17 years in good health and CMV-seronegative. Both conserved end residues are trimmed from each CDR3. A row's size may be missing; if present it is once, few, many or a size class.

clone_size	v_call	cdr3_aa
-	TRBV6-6	ASSPDFTNTEAF
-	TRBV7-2	ASSFGQRMNTEAF
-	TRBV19	ASSVDRGLLTVWAF
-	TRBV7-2	ASSLAPGDGYT
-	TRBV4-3	ASSLLLGRGNTGELF
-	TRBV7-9	SSSLGSRTFNEKLF
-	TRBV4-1	ASSQVWRGFEQY
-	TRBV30	AWSAPGQGGYGYT
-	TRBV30	AWGRGSNQPQH
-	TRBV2	ASIPNTGNTEAF
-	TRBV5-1	ASSLLGTGQETQY
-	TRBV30	AWSHSGNEQF
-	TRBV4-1	ASSQPASGNDGGYT
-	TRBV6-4	ASSEESGGGDIQY
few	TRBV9	ASSPWGVGDGYT
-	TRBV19	ASSLGGGVVQPQH
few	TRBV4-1	ASFFKQKAAYEQY
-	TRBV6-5	ASSLSGRGGDEQF
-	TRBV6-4	ASSERGGTGELF
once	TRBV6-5	ASSYGDSNYEQY
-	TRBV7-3	ASSLRESYNEQF
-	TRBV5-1	ASSLDRGQGIGYGYT
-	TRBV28	ASSKLLAGVRDEQF
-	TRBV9	ASSNGRAQAF
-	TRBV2	ASTVGLAGDYSNQPQH
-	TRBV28	ASSPTPGTANTEAF
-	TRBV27	ASKGGTMNTEAF
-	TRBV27	ASSLGRGLQPQH
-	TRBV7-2	ASSQGVSNQPQH
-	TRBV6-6	ASSYSAAAEAF
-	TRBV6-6	ASSYPGQGGYGYT
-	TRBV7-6	ASSSAQSYNEQF